What follows are 3 T cell receptor beta chains derived from one specimen sequenced in a study of cytomegalovirus exposure and HLA in healthy donors. The study ran its PCR with 60 Vbeta and 13 Jbeta primers. Profiled with immunoSEQ multiplex PCR; TCRdb holds only in-frame clones, not every one. The sample holds around 120,000 clones, roughly 80% seen once. Specimen: PBMCs. All receptors derive from a woman in her thirties or forties in good health and CMV-seronegative.

The chain couples TRBV19 to TRBJ2-7; 8 positions match TRBD1. CDR1 and CDR2 (germline): LNHDA, SQIVND (reference sequence). V shed 3 bases and J 4 bases; nucleotides not matched to a gene: 5. The CDR3 has 14 residues. This chain's CDR3 is CASSITGGEYEQYF. The CDR3 coding sequence is TGTGCCAGTAGTATCACAGGGGGTGAATACGAGCAGTACTTC.

V is TRBV7-8 and J is TRBJ2-5; D not resolved. Looked up from germline, CDR1 is SGHVS and CDR2 is FQNEAQ. The CDR3 length is 14 residues. Trimming cost V 7 bases and J 5 bases, with 17 bases left between them. In DNA form, the CDR3 reads TGTGCCAGCACCCCCATAGGTGTCGGGGAGACCCAGTACTTC. This sequence encodes CASTPIGVGETQYF.

A remark on this clone: The junction departs from germline at one end; a sequencing error may be responsible. CDR3 in DNA: TGTGCCAGCAGCCTGGAGCGGGGTACCTCCTCCGAGCAGTACTTC. This encodes CASSLERGTSSEQYF. This chain uses TRBV6-5 with TRBJ2-7; TRBD2 agrees at 7 bases. The germline V gene encodes CDR1 MNHEY and CDR2 SVGAGI. The CDR3 consists of 15 residues.